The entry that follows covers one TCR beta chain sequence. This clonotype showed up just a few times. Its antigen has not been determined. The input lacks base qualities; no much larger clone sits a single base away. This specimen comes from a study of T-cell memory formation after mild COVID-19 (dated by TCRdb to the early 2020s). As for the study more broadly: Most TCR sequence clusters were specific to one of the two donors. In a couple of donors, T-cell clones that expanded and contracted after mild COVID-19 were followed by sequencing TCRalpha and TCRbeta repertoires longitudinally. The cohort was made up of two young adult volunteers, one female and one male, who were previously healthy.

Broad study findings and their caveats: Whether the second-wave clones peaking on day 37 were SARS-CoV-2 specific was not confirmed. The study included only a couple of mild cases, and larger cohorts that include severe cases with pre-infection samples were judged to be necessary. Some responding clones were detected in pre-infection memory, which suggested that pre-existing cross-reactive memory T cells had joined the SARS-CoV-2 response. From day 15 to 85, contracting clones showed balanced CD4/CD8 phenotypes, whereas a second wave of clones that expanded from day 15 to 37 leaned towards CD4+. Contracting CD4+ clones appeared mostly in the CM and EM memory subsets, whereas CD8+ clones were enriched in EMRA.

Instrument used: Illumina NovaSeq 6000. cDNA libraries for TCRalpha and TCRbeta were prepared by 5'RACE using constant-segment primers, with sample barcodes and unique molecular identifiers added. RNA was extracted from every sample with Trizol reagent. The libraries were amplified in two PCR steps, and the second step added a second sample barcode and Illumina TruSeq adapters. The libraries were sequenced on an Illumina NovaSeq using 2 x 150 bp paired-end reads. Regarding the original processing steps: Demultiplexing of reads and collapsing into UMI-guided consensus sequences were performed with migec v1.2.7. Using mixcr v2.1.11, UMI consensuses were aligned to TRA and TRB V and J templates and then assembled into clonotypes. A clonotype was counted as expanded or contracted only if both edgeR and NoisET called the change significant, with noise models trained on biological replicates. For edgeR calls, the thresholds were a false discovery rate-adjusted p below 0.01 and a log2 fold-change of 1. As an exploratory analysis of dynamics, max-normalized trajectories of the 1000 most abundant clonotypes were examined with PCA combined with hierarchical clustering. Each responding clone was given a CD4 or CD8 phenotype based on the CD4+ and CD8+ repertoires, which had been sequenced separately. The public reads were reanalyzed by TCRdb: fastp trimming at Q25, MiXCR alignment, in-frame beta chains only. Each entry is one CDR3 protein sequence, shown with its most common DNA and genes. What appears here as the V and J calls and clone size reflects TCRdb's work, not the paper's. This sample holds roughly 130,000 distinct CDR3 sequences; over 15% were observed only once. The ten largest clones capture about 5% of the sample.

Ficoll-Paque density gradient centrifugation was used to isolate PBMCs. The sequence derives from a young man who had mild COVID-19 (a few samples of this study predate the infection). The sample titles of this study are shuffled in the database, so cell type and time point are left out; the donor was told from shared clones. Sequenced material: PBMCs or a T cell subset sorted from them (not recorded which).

This receptor has the CDR3 CASSLQGGGSGNTIYF. The sequence in DNA is TGTGCCAGCAGCTTACAGGGAGGGGGTTCTGGAAACACCATATATTTT. The V and J genes are TRBV5-4 and TRBJ1-3; 6 matching bases give a weak D call of TRBD1. CDR1 is given as SGHNT and CDR2 as YYREEE, both from the germline V gene (reference sequence). V and J are truncated by 2 bases and 1 base respectively, leaving an intervening sequence of 13 bases. CDR3 length: 16 amino acids, cysteine to phenylalanine. Only the CDR3 portion is preserved as DNA: 48 bases, with reading frame beginning at the first base.